This is a list of T cell receptor beta chains from one sample in a study of blood T cell repertoires in COVID-19. Clones were read by immunoSEQ multiplex PCR, and TCRdb kept only the in-frame ones, dropping some. The data show under 250,000 clones, roughly 84% seen once. Material: peripheral blood. The source is a woman over 75 with acute or convalescent COVID-19. The CDR3 runs from the conserved cysteine through the conserved F or W. A D gene is named only where the DNA matches it firmly. Only part of the rows carry a size: once, few, many, or a class if the clone is expanded.

.,TRBV10-3,.,TRBJ2-1,CAISSLEGKKQFF,TGTGCCATCAGCTCCCTGGAGGGGAAAAAGCAGTTCTTC
.,TRBV6-2/TRBV6-3,.,TRBJ1-5,CASGFRAGNQPQHF,TGTGCCAGCGGTTTCAGGGCGGGCAATCAGCCCCAGCATTTT
.,TRBV10-3,.,TRBJ1-1,CAIRGGGERNTEAFF,TGTGCCATCAGGGGGGGAGGGGAAAGGAACACTGAAGCTTTCTTT
.,TRBV19,.,TRBJ1-2,CASSWSPGHLNYGYTF,TGTGCCAGTAGTTGGTCCCCGGGACACCTTAACTATGGCTACACCTTC
.,TRBV10-3,TRBD1,TRBJ1-2,CAISDPGQGAGGYTF,TGTGCCATCAGTGACCCGGGACAGGGGGCGGGAGGCTACACCTTC
.,TRBV6-5,TRBD1,TRBJ1-5,CASQLRGGWQPQHF,TGTGCCAGCCAACTCCGAGGGGGCTGGCAGCCCCAGCATTTT
.,TRBV7-2,.,TRBJ1-4,CASSLMGAPNEKLFF,TGTGCCAGCAGCTTAATGGGGGCTCCTAATGAAAAACTGTTTTTT
.,TRBV5-4,.,TRBJ2-1,CASSPPRGGGNSYNEQFF,TGTGCCAGCAGCCCCCCTCGAGGGGGGGGTAACTCCTACAATGAGCAGTTCTTC
.,TRBV9,TRBD2,TRBJ2-2,CATPFCGSGDTGELFF,TGTGCCACCCCGTTCTGTGGTAGCGGGGACACCGGGGAGCTGTTTTTT
.,TRBV7-2,.,TRBJ1-1,CASSLGGGLTEAFF,TGTGCCAGCAGCTTAGGCGGGGGCCTCACTGAAGCTTTCTTT
.,TRBV2,.,TRBJ2-1,CASSDPRESYNEQFF,TGTGCCAGCAGTGACCCCCGGGAAAGCTACAATGAGCAGTTCTTC
.,TRBV3-1/TRBV3-2,TRBD1,TRBJ1-2,CASSELIQGGYGYTF,TGTGCCAGCAGCGAACTAATACAGGGGGGCTATGGCTACACCTTC
.,TRBV11-2,.,TRBJ2-7,CASRKGDEQYF,TGTGCCAGCAGGAAGGGAGACGAGCAGTACTTC
.,TRBV7-9,.,TRBJ1-2,CASSLDVGAGRAGYTF,TGTGCCAGCAGCCTCGATGTCGGGGCAGGGAGGGCTGGCTACACCTTC
.,TRBV5-1,.,TRBJ1-2,CASSLSWDIDGYTF,TGCGCCAGCAGCTTGTCGTGGGACATAGATGGCTACACCTTC
.,TRBV5-8,TRBD1,TRBJ2-1,CASSRPGTGINEQFF,TGTGCCAGCAGCCGTCCCGGGACAGGGATAAATGAGCAGTTCTTC
.,TRBV12-5,TRBD1,TRBJ2-1,CASGLLRQGGIWEQFF,TGTGCTAGTGGTTTGCTCCGACAGGGTGGTATTTGGGAGCAGTTCTTC
.,TRBV7-9,TRBD2,TRBJ2-1,CASSPQLAGREGEQFF,TGTGCCAGCAGCCCCCAACTAGCGGGGAGAGAGGGTGAGCAGTTCTTC
few,TRBV2,TRBD1,TRBJ1-2,CASSTRTGGFRSGYTF,TGTGCCAGCAGCACCCGGACAGGGGGCTTTAGGTCTGGCTACACCTTC
.,TRBV29-1,.,TRBJ1-1,CSVEDRGTEAFF,TGCAGCGTTGAAGATCGAGGTACTGAAGCTTTCTTT
.,TRBV7-9,TRBD1,TRBJ1-6,CASSLSGQGLSPLHF,TGTGCCAGCAGCTTATCGGGACAGGGGTTATCACCCCTCCACTTT
.,TRBV7-2,TRBD1,TRBJ1-3,CASSSTTGAGNTIYF,TGTGCCAGCAGCTCGACGACAGGGGCGGGAAACACCATATATTTT
few,TRBV19,.,TRBJ2-3,CASRNAGTDTQYF,TGTGCCAGTAGGAACGCAGGCACAGATACGCAGTATTTT
.,TRBV5-5,.,TRBJ2-7,CASSLGPTGYYEQYF,TGTGCCAGCAGCTTAGGGCCCACAGGGTACTACGAGCAGTACTTC
.,TRBV2,TRBD1,TRBJ1-2,CASSKWDRGRVDGYTF,TGTGCCAGCAGTAAATGGGACAGGGGGCGCGTTGATGGCTACACCTTC
.,TRBV7-2,.,TRBJ2-7,CASSWRPRYEQYF,TGTGCCAGCAGCTGGCGGCCCCGCTACGAGCAGTACTTC
.,TRBV7-9,.,TRBJ2-1,CASSLSTGEQFF,TGTGCCAGCAGCCTCTCAACCGGTGAGCAGTTCTTC
.,TRBV7-2,.,TRBJ2-2,CASSLHLAGTGELFF,TGTGCCAGCAGCTTGCACCTAGCTGGCACCGGGGAGCTGTTTTTT
.,TRBV24-1,TRBD2,TRBJ2-3,CATSDRDAGTSGVGQYF,TGTGCCACCAGTGACCGAGATGCCGGGACTAGCGGGGTGGGGCAGTATTTT
few,TRBV5-1,.,TRBJ1-4,CASSTDRWDEKLFF,TGCGCCAGCAGCACAGATAGATGGGATGAAAAACTGTTTTTT
.,TRBV5-1,TRBD2,TRBJ2-3,CASSFTGGPGTQYF,TGCGCCAGCAGCTTTACGGGGGGGCCGGGGACGCAGTATTTT
.,TRBV18,TRBD1,TRBJ1-1,CASSPAGTGPYTEAFF,TGTGCCAGCTCACCGGCCGGGACAGGGCCTTACACTGAAGCTTTCTTT
.,TRBV5-4,.,TRBJ1-2,CASSLGGVVYGYTF,TGTGCCAGCAGCTTGGGAGGAGTGGTCTATGGCTACACCTTC